This TCR beta chain comes out of a study of radiation and T cells in renal cell carcinoma. Overall study findings and caveats: Baseline intratumoral clonotype presence is unknown without pretreatment biopsies. From baseline, blood top tumor clonotypes peaked at 2 weeks post-radiation.

The CDR3 has 14 amino acids. The V gene's germline CDR1 is MNHEY and CDR2 SVGAGI. The ends were cut back, 2 bases at V and 0 bases at J, with 7 bases in the middle. This clone was seen only once. What it recognizes is unknown. The table came from immunoSEQ multiplex PCR; TCRdb's copy has only in-frame clones and leaves some out. This table holds some 150,000 clones, nearly 90% found once. Noted time point: baseline pretreatment blood. Regarding treatment: 15 Gy SBRT to primary tumor, nephrectomy 4 weeks later. This renal cell carcinoma was of the clear cell type. The sample in question was blood, obtained from a patient whose treatment included radiotherapy and nephrectomy. This chain links TRBV6-5 with TRBJ1-1; D uncertain. This TCR came from a woman in her fifties or sixties with renal cell carcinoma. Written as DNA, the CDR3 is TGTGCCAGCAGTTACGGAGACATGAACACTGAAGCTTTCTTT. Translating gives CASSYGDMNTEAFF.